These 28 T cell receptor beta chains originate from one sample sequenced in a study of blood T cells in healthy people across ages. A second about 6 to 12 cycle PCR used barcoded and J-beta primers. TCRdb reprocessed the 5' RACE reads with MiXCR, giving one entry per CDR3 protein. This table has approximately 2,000,000 distinct CDR3 sequences, roughly two fifths appearing once. Sequenced: blood. The source is a human donor in good health.

This chain uses TRBV20-1 with TRBJ2-1; possible D gene TRBD2, 6 bases. From germline, CDR1 is DFQATT and CDR2 SNEGSKA (reference sequence). Trimming took off 5 bases at V and 2 bases at J, with 13 bases between the two ends. CDR3 size: 14 residues. In DNA form, the CDR3 reads TGCAGTGCTGGAACTAGCAGAACCTACAATGAGCAGTTCTTC. It yields the protein CSAGTSRTYNEQFF.

This clonotype came up a few times. CDR3 DNA: TGTGCCATCAGTGAGTGGGATGGGGGAGCTAACTATGGCTACACCTTC. It codes for CAISEWDGGANYGYTF. The chain carries TRBV10-3 and TRBJ1-2, with D possibly matching TRBD1 (5 bases). The CDR3 covers 16 residues. CDR1 and CDR2 from the germline V gene are ENHRY and SYGVKD. Trimming took 1 base from V and 0 from J, leaving 12 bases between them.

This clonotype came up a few times. The chain carries TRBV7-9 and TRBJ2-7, with D possibly matching TRBD2 (6 bases). Germline lookup yields CDR1 SEHNR and CDR2 FQNEAQ (reference sequence). The CDR3 contains 16 residues. V lost 9 bases to trimming and J lost 1 base, with 22 bases between them. For the CDR3, the DNA is TGTGCCAGTAGTCCCTACAGGAGGGGCTTTTCCTACGAGCAGTACTTC. As protein: CASSPYRRGFSYEQYF.

The genes are TRBV14 and TRBJ2-1; D ambiguous. Trimming took 1 base from V and 0 from J, leaving 4 bases between them. The CDR3 totals 14 residues. Germline assignment: CDR1 SGHDN and CDR2 FVKESK. The CDR3 loop reads CASSQGFSYNEQFF. The DNA of the CDR3 is TGTGCCAGCAGCCAAGGGTTCTCCTACAATGAGCAGTTCTTC. The full variable domain, in which reference TRBV14 and TRBJ2-1 provide the parts outside the CDR3, is EAGVTQFPSHSVIEKGQTVTLRCDPISGHDNLYWYRRVMGKEIKFLLHFVKESKQDESGMPNNRFLAERTGGTYSTLKVQPAELEDSGVYFCASSQGFSYNEQFFGPGTRLTVL.

The chain has TRBV7-2 and TRBJ2-6, with D possibly matching TRBD1 (7 bases). With 5 bases removed from V and 9 bases from J, the gap between germline ends came to 17 bases. Germline CDR1 SGHTA, CDR2 FQGNSA. The CDR3 length is 15 residues. The CDR3 nucleotides are TGTGCCAGCAGCCCGGGAGACAGGGTTGGCAACGTCCTGACTTTC. Its protein product is CASSPGDRVGNVLTF. The full variable domain, in which reference TRBV7-2 and TRBJ2-6 provide the parts outside the CDR3, is GAGVSQSPSNKVTEKGKDVELRCDPISGHTALYWYRQSLGQGLEFLIYFQGNSAPDKSGLPSDRFSAERTGGSVSTLTIQRTQQEDSAVYLCASSPGDRVGNVLTFGAGSRLTVL.

The CDR3 nucleotides read TGTGCCTGGAGCTCAGGGGTCCCTAATGAAAAACTGTTTTTT. Amino acid sequence: CAWSSGVPNEKLFF. The J gene is TRBJ1-4, the V gene TRBV30; TRBD1 might be the D (6 bases). Germline V CDR1 and CDR2: GTSNPN, SVGIG (reference sequence). V lost 3 bases to trimming and J lost 3 bases, with 11 bases between them. The CDR3 is 14 amino acids.

The chain has TRBV15 and TRBJ2-3; D possibly matches TRBD1 or TRBD2 (5 bases each). The V gene lost 6 bases and the J gene lost 0 bases, with 13 bases spanning the gap. Germline V gene data show CDR1 as LNHNV and CDR2 as YYDKDF (reference sequence). The CDR3 covers 15 residues. CDR3 nucleotide sequence: TGTGCCACCAGACAGGACTTTTCTAGCACAGATACGCAGTATTTT. Encoded protein: CATRQDFSSTDTQYF.

V usage is TRBV7-9 and J usage is TRBJ1-1; D not resolved. This CDR3 has 11 residues. Trimming cost V 2 bases and J 10 bases, with 8 bases left between them. CDR1 and CDR2 (germline): SEHNR, FQNEAQ (reference sequence). CDR3 sequence: CASSLTVGAFF. DNA for the CDR3: TGTGCCAGCAGCTTAACGGTGGGAGCTTTCTTT.

This clonotype occurred a few times. This sequence joins TRBV6-2 or TRBV6-3 and TRBJ1-5, with D perhaps matching TRBD1 (6 bases). Looked up from germline, CDR1 is MNHEY and CDR2 is SVGEGT. This CDR3 contains 15 residues. With 5 bases removed from V and 5 bases from J, the gap between germline ends came to 16 bases. For the CDR3, the DNA is TGTGCCAGCAGTCCCCTCCGGGACATTTATCAGCCCCAGCATTTT. Translation gives CASSPLRDIYQPQHF.

The V gene is TRBV7-9, the J gene TRBJ2-1; the D is unclear. Trimming took off 5 bases at V and 15 bases at J, with 17 bases between the two ends. Germline values: CDR1 SEHNR, CDR2 FQNEAQ (reference sequence). The CDR3 contains 12 residues. CDR3 loop: CASSLGLGEWFF. CDR3 in DNA: TGTGCCAGCAGCCTCGGCCTCGGTGAGTGGTTCTTC.

The CDR3 here is CASSLRRDLFTDTQYF. CDR3 coding DNA: TGTGCCAGCAGCCTCCGCCGGGACCTATTCACAGATACGCAGTATTTT. V is TRBV7-2 and J is TRBJ2-3; D is perhaps TRBD1 or TRBD2 (5 bases each). Looked up from germline, CDR1 is SGHTA and CDR2 is FQGNSA. The length of the CDR3 is 16 residues. The ends were cut back, 5 bases at V and 2 bases at J, with 17 bases in the middle.

V usage is TRBV5-1 and J usage is TRBJ2-3; perhaps D is TRBD1 or TRBD2 (5 bases each). The germline V gene encodes CDR1 SGHRS and CDR2 YFSETQ. The CDR3 totals 14 residues. Trimming took 4 bases from V and 4 from J, leaving 13 bases between them. The chain's CDR3 is CASSRASGPDTQYF. Here the CDR3 DNA reads TGCGCCAGCAGCCGCGCCTCGGGGCCAGATACGCAGTATTTT. Together with reference TRBV5-1 and TRBJ2-3, the CDR3 gives the full variable domain: KAGVTQTPRYLIKTRGQQVTLSCSPISGHRSVSWYQQTPGQGLQFLFEYFSETQRNKGNFPGRFSGRQFSNSRSEMNVSTLELGDSALYLCASSRASGPDTQYFGPGTRLTVL.

The V gene is TRBV4-2, the J gene TRBJ2-7; D perhaps matches TRBD1 (6 bases). CDR3 length: 15 residues. V dropped 1 base and J dropped 2 bases, with 12 bases sitting between them. Germline CDR1 LGHNA, CDR2 YNFKEQ. The CDR3 spells CASSQVSTGPYEQYF. DNA of the CDR3: TGTGCCAGCAGCCAAGTTTCGACAGGCCCCTACGAGCAGTACTTC.

The chain uses TRBV20-1 and TRBJ2-7; 7 nucleotides agree with TRBD2. Per the germline V gene, CDR1 is DFQATT and CDR2 is SNEGSKA (reference sequence). The CDR3 is 14 residues long. V lost 0 bases and J lost 3; bases outside the gene matches: 5. For the CDR3, the DNA is TGCAGTGCTAGAGATCTCGGGGGGTTCTACGAGCAGTACTTC. Translated, it gives CSARDLGGFYEQYF.

The chain has TRBV29-1 and TRBJ1-5; D may be TRBD1 (6 bases). This CDR3 has 14 residues. In germline, CDR1 is SQVTM, CDR2 ANQGSEA. V lost 6 bases and J lost 4, with 16 bases in between. The DNA of the CDR3 is TGCAGCGTCTCCGGGGGGCTTAGGAATCAGCCCCAGCATTTT. It is translated as CSVSGGLRNQPQHF.

This clonotype occurred a few times. CDR3 loop: CASSLGRALNYGYTF. The CDR3 coding sequence is TGTGCCAGCAGCTTAGGTCGGGCGCTTAACTATGGCTACACCTTC. This chain connects TRBV11-2 to TRBJ1-2; D remains unclear. CDR3 length equals 15 residues. CDR1 SGHAT and CDR2 FQNNGV come from the germline V gene. Between the trimmed V and J ends, which lost 1 base and 1 base, there was a span of 10 bases.

The table lists this clonotype with a few counts. The chain carries TRBV10-3 and TRBJ2-3; D not resolved. The CDR3 is 14 residues long. With 3 bases removed from V and 6 bases from J, the gap between germline ends came to 13 bases. Germline CDR1 ENHRY, CDR2 SYGVKD. CDR3 in amino acids: CAISEQQTGDTQYF. In DNA, the CDR3 is TGTGCCATCAGTGAACAGCAGACTGGGGATACGCAGTATTTT.

This clonotype has only a few counts. The chain has TRBV4-1 and TRBJ2-1; a possible D gene is TRBD1 (6 bases). The CDR3 totals 14 residues. Trimming left V 1 base short and J 7 bases short, with 11 bases between. Germline V gene sequence: CDR1 MGHRA, CDR2 YSYEKL. The CDR3, as DNA: TGCGCCAGCAGCCAAGGGACAGCATTTAATGAGCAGTTCTTC. This sequence encodes CASSQGTAFNEQFF.

This clonotype was found a few times. The V call is TRBV6-5, the J call TRBJ2-7, with D perhaps TRBD2 (5 bases). The germline V gene encodes CDR1 MNHEY and CDR2 SVGAGI. This CDR3 is built from 14 residues. Trimming cost V 0 bases and J 7 bases, with 13 bases left between them. The CDR3 bases are TGTGCCAGCAGTTACTCTGGTTCCCCGGGGGAGCAGTACTTC. Residues: CASSYSGSPGEQYF.

J is TRBJ2-3 and V is TRBV2; 12 bases map to TRBD2. With 9 bases clipped from V and 1 base from J, the junction kept 14 bases outside the gene matches. Germline CDR1 is SNHLY and CDR2 is FYNNEI. The CDR3 is made up of 18 amino acids. The CDR3 here is CASRTSGVGGKGTDTQYF. The CDR3 nucleotides are TGTGCCAGTCGGACTAGCGGGGTCGGAGGCAAAGGCACAGATACGCAGTATTTT.

This clonotype was seen many times. The J gene is TRBJ2-7, the V gene TRBV4-3; D possibly corresponds to TRBD1 (5 bases). V gave up 1 base and J gave up 3 bases, with 10 bases separating them. In germline, CDR1 is LGHNA, CDR2 YSLEER. This CDR3 contains 14 residues. CDR3 nucleotides: TGCGCCAGCAGCCAAGTAGCAGGGAACTACGAGCAGTACTTC. It translates to CASSQVAGNYEQYF.

The table lists this clonotype with a few counts. The rearrangement uses TRBV6-2 or TRBV6-3 and TRBJ2-3; possible D gene TRBD2, 5 bases. The CDR3 runs to 16 residues. Per germline, CDR1 MNHEY and CDR2 SVGEGT. The V end lost 0 bases, the J end lost 3 bases, and 13 bases lay between the germline ends. CDR3 coding DNA: TGTGCCAGCAGTTACTCCAGAGGAGGCCGGACAGATACGCAGTATTTT. Its protein is CASSYSRGGRTDTQYF.

This clonotype occurred a few times. V usage is TRBV12-3 or TRBV12-4 and J usage is TRBJ2-3, with no clear D. V lost 7 bases and J lost 0, with 11 bases in between. This CDR3 has 14 amino acids. The CDR3, as DNA: TGTGCCAGCAAAGACCAAAAGAGCACAGATACGCAGTATTTT. Protein: CASKDQKSTDTQYF.

The V call is TRBV4-3, the J call TRBJ2-5, with no clear D. The CDR3 is made up of 13 amino acids. The V end was cut by 4 bases, the J end by 5 bases, with 11 bases between. Germline V gives CDR1 LGHNA, CDR2 YSLEER. CDR3 region: CASSRRRLETQYF. The CDR3, as DNA: TGCGCCAGCAGCCGCCGTCGATTGGAGACCCAGTACTTC.

The sample holds a few counts of this clonotype. The rearrangement links TRBV7-8 to TRBJ2-5; 7 bases fit TRBD2. This CDR3 region has 14 residues. Germline V gene data show CDR1 as SGHVS and CDR2 as FQNEAQ. Germline trimming cut 1 base from V and 4 bases from J; bases unmatched to any gene: 3. In DNA, the CDR3 is TGTGCCAGCAGCTTAGTCCGGGGGGTAGAGACCCAGTACTTC. This encodes CASSLVRGVETQYF.

This clonotype was detected a few times. The J gene is TRBJ1-2, the V gene TRBV20-1, with 12 bases matching TRBD1. This CDR3 comprises 15 residues. J was trimmed by 8 bases and V by 3 bases; bases with no gene match: 10. CDR1 is DFQATT, CDR2 SNEGSKA, per germline (reference sequence). CDR3 loop: CSARGTGGTPDGYTF. The DNA for the CDR3 is TGCAGTGCTAGGGGGACAGGGGGCACTCCTGACGGCTACACCTTC.

This clonotype was counted between two and nine times. The chain couples TRBV7-9 to TRBJ1-2; 7 bases are a match to TRBD1. From germline, CDR1 is SEHNR and CDR2 FQNEAQ (reference sequence). The CDR3 consists of 16 residues. V was clipped by 2 bases and J by 3 bases; unmatched bases: 9. The DNA for the CDR3 is TGTGCCAGCAGCTTAACCGGGACAGAGCCCTACTATGGCTACACCTTC. Amino acid sequence: CASSLTGTEPYYGYTF.

The table lists this clonotype with many counts. The genes are TRBV4-3 and TRBJ2-4; possibly TRBD1 for D (6 bases). The CDR3 is 16 amino acids. Trimming removed 0 bases at V and 7 bases at J, with 16 bases between. CDR1 and CDR2 from the germline V gene are LGHNA and YSLEER. The chain's CDR3 is CASSQEGWGQRNIQYF. The CDR3 nucleotides are TGCGCCAGCAGCCAAGAAGGGTGGGGACAAAGGAACATTCAGTACTTC.